These 22 T cell receptor beta chains were sequenced from one sample in a study of cytomegalovirus exposure and HLA in healthy donors (dated by TCRdb to 2016 to 2017). Libraries were prepared through the immunoSEQ multiplex PCR assay. The multiplex PCR relied on a mix of 60 forward primers for TCR Vbeta segments and 13 reverse primers for TCR Jbeta segments. TCRdb stores this immuneACCESS table with in-frame sequences only. Part of the clones is absent; in the studies checked, under half of the shortfall reflects unresolved V genes, and no reason is known for the rest. This sample gives 65,000 to 95,000 clones in total; 65% to 80% of them show up just once. The ten largest make up around an eighth of the sample. Sequenced input: PBMCs. The receptors originated from a human donor in good health.

The gene calls are TRBV6-6 and TRBJ1-2, with 11 bases that match TRBD1. Germline V gene lookup returns CDR1 MNHNY and CDR2 SVGAGI (reference sequence). This CDR3 comprises 13 residues. The V and J ends lost 6 bases and 6 bases, in that order; junction bases with no gene match: 3. CDR3 sequence: CASSSGQGDGYTF. The CDR3 bases are TGTGCCAGCAGCTCGGGACAGGGGGATGGCTACACCTTC.

This clone was counted between two and nine times. Different DNA sequences within this sample yield the same CDR3. The chain joins TRBV4-3 to TRBJ1-5; D unclear. Germline V gene data show CDR1 as LGHNA and CDR2 as YSLEER. This CDR3 region has 13 residues. Trimming pared 1 base from V and 4 bases from J, leaving 5 bases between. The CDR3 nucleotides read TGCGCCAGCAGCCAAGGAGAAAATCAGCCCCAGCATTTT. Translating gives CASSQGENQPQHF.

For this clone: One end of the junction varies from germline; a read error may be responsible. The V and J genes are TRBV19 and TRBJ1-2; the D gene is possibly TRBD1 (5 bases). CDR3 length: 16 amino acids. Per germline, CDR1 LNHDA and CDR2 SQIVND (reference sequence). CDR3 sequence reads: CASTAGRLIANYGYPF. In DNA form, the CDR3 reads TGTGCCAGTACCGCAGGGCGACTGATAGCTAACTATGGCTACCCCTTC.

This sequence joins TRBV20-1 and TRBJ1-2, with D perhaps TRBD1 (5 bases). This CDR3 spans 11 amino acids. Germline lookup yields CDR1 DFQATT and CDR2 SNEGSKA (reference sequence). The chain's CDR3 is CIGAGRGGYTF. Written as DNA, the CDR3 is TGCATAGGGGCCGGGCGGGGAGGCTACACCTTC.

The chain links TRBV2 to TRBJ2-1, with 10 bases lining up with TRBD2. This CDR3 has 15 residues. V trimming: 6 bases; J trimming: 5 bases; junction bases outside the gene matches: 7. The V gene's germline CDR1 is SNHLY and CDR2 FYNNEI. CDR3 nucleotide sequence: TGTGCCAGCAGCGCGCTAGGACTAGCGGACAATGAGCAGTTCTTC. Translated, it gives CASSALGLADNEQFF.

The V and J genes are TRBV5-1 and TRBJ2-5; TRBD1 is a possible D gene (5 bases). The germline V and J ends were trimmed by 0 bases and 5 bases, with 5 bases remaining between them. CDR1 is SGHRS, CDR2 YFSETQ, per germline. The length of the CDR3 is 12 residues. Written as DNA, the CDR3 is TGCGCCAGCAGCTTGGAGGGGGAGACCCAGTACTTC. This codes for CASSLEGETQYF.

The V call is TRBV2, the J call TRBJ2-2; 14 bases fit TRBD2. The CDR3 sequence is 17 residues long. Looked up from germline, CDR1 is SNHLY and CDR2 is FYNNEI. Losses at the gene ends were 4 bases for V and 5 bases for J; bases not matched to a gene: 6. The CDR3 sequence is CASSGLAGGFGTGELFF. In nucleotides, the CDR3 is TGTGCCAGCAGTGGACTAGCGGGGGGGTTCGGTACCGGGGAGCTGTTTTTT. Looking up the rest from reference TRBV2 and TRBJ2-2 gives the full variable domain: EPEVTQTPSHQVTQMGQEVILRCVPISNHLYFYWYRQILGQKVEFLVSFYNNEISEKSEIFDDQFSVERPDGSNFTLKIRSTKLEDSAMYFCASSGLAGGFGTGELFFGEGSRLTVL.

This sequence joins TRBV10-3 and TRBJ2-7; perhaps TRBD2 as D (6 bases). The CDR3 totals 13 residues. V dropped 7 bases and J dropped 2 bases, with 12 bases sitting between them. Germline CDR1 and CDR2: ENHRY and SYGVKD. CDR3 sequence (DNA): TGTGCCATCATGGGCGGGGATACCTACGAGCAGTACTTC. Translated, it gives CAIMGGDTYEQYF.

The rearrangement joins TRBV25-1 to TRBJ1-4, with TRBD1 matching 7 bases. Germline loops: CDR1 MGHDK, CDR2 SYGVNS. The CDR3 spans 15 residues. Trimming took 2 bases from V and 6 from J; bases not matched to a gene: 6. DNA of the CDR3: TGTGCCAGCAGTGAACTGAAGGGGGCAGATGAAAAACTGTTTTTT. It encodes CASSELKGADEKLFF.

This clone was recorded once. V usage is TRBV23-1 and J usage is TRBJ2-7, with 7 bases identical to TRBD1. TRBV23-1 is designated an ORF whose function remains uncertain. V shed 6 bases, J shed 3 bases, and the junction held 11 bases outside the gene matches. The CDR3 extends over 15 amino acids. The CDR3 nucleotides read TGCGCCAGCAGAGCCCCCCCGGGACAGAACTACGAGCAGTACTTC. Translated, it gives CASRAPPGQNYEQYF.

This clone was recorded only once. This sequence joins TRBV19 and TRBJ2-7; 9 positions agree with TRBD1. The CDR3 consists of 15 residues. The germline V gene encodes CDR1 LNHDA and CDR2 SQIVND (reference sequence). Trimming took 9 bases from V and 3 from J; bases not matched to a gene: 12. The CDR3 DNA reads TGTGCCAGCTCCTCCCCGGGACAGGGAATCTACGAGCAGTACTTC. Residues: CASSSPGQGIYEQYF.

The chain uses TRBV7-9 and TRBJ1-6, with 7 bases that match TRBD1. V shed 0 bases, J shed 7 bases, and the junction held 3 bases outside the gene matches. The CDR3 length is 15 residues. The germline V gene encodes CDR1 SEHNR and CDR2 FQNEAQ (reference sequence). The CDR3 protein is CASSLAWDSNSPLHF. In DNA, the CDR3 is TGTGCCAGCAGCTTAGCCTGGGACAGCAATTCACCCCTCCACTTT. The full variable domain, rest sourced from reference TRBV7-9 and TRBJ1-6, is DTGVSQNPRHKITKRGQNVTFRCDPISEHNRLYWYRQTLGQGPEFLTYFQNEAQLEKSRLLSDRFSAERPKGSFSTLEIQRTEQGDSAMYLCASSLAWDSNSPLHFGNGTRLTVT.

The chain joins TRBV11-2 to TRBJ2-5, with D perhaps matching TRBD2 (6 bases). Germline V CDR1 and CDR2: SGHAT, FQNNGV. Trimming took 4 bases from V and 2 from J, leaving 14 bases between them. The CDR3 length is 15 residues. The CDR3 reads CASSSLSGLQETQYF. The CDR3, as DNA: TGTGCCAGCAGCTCACTTAGCGGCCTGCAAGAGACCCAGTACTTC.

The chain has TRBV1 and TRBJ2-7; TRBD1 is the table's D call and was not checked against the DNA. TRBV1 is a pseudogene segment. The CDR3 contains 16 residues. The CDR3 sequence is CTSSQANSLSSYEQYF. CDR3 nucleotide sequence: TGCACCAGCAGCCAAGCGAACAGCCTGAGCTCCTACGAGCAGTACTTC.

This chain joins TRBV5-1 and TRBJ2-5, with a possible D match to TRBD2 (6 bases). Germline assignment: CDR1 SGHRS and CDR2 YFSETQ. This CDR3 has 15 amino acids. V was shortened by 0 bases and J by 5 bases, with 14 bases between the two germline ends. The CDR3 spells CASSLDGLAFETQYF. The DNA of the CDR3 is TGCGCCAGCAGCTTGGATGGGCTAGCGTTCGAGACCCAGTACTTC.

The chain combines TRBV27 with TRBJ2-7; weak D call: TRBD2 (6 bases). This CDR3 has 15 residues. V lost 4 bases, J lost 3 bases, and 16 bases lay in between. CDR1 MNHEY and CDR2 SMNVEV come from the germline V gene (reference sequence). The CDR3 region is CASSSGLEPYYEQYF. DNA for the CDR3: TGTGCCAGCAGTTCGGGACTGGAACCTTACTACGAGCAGTACTTC.

This clone came up a few times. This rearrangement joins TRBV6-5 to TRBJ1-1; D is undetermined. This CDR3 has 13 amino acids. Germline V gene sequence: CDR1 MNHEY, CDR2 SVGAGI. The V end was cut by 0 bases, the J end by 6 bases, with 8 bases between. As DNA, the CDR3 is TGTGCCAGCAGTTACTCTCGTTCGGCTGAAGCTTTCTTT. Translating gives CASSYSRSAEAFF.

This sequence joins TRBV2 and TRBJ1-4; 8 bases are a match to TRBD1. Trimming at V came to 7 bases and at J to 6 bases, leaving 10 bases not matched to a gene. The V gene's germline CDR1 is SNHLY and CDR2 FYNNEI. The length of the CDR3 is 15 residues. The CDR3 DNA follows: TGTGCCAGCAAGACAGACAGGGGAGTTTATGAAAAACTGTTTTTT. Protein: CASKTDRGVYEKLFF.

V gene TRBV5-1 combines with J gene TRBJ2-3; the match to TRBD1 covers 8 bases. Germline CDR1 is SGHRS and CDR2 is YFSETQ. After removal of 0 bases from V and 12 bases from J, the junction contained 12 bases not matched to a gene. The CDR3 spans 15 residues. This chain's CDR3 is CASSLEGQALIDQYF. The DNA of the CDR3 is TGCGCCAGCAGCTTGGAGGGACAGGCCCTTATCGATCAGTATTTT.

The V and J genes are TRBV6-5 and TRBJ1-1, with D possibly matching TRBD1 (6 bases). Germline CDR1 is MNHEY and CDR2 is SVGAGI. CDR3 size: 15 residues. V lost 0 bases and J lost 0, with 8 bases in between. The CDR3 is CASSYSAGVNTEAFF. CDR3 DNA sequence: TGTGCCAGCAGTTACTCGGCAGGGGTGAACACTGAAGCTTTCTTT.

The V call is TRBV5-1, the J call TRBJ1-4; 7 bases fit TRBD1. J was trimmed by 5 bases and V by 4 bases; bases with no gene match: 8. The CDR3 has 15 amino acids. Looked up from germline, CDR1 is SGHRS and CDR2 is YFSETQ. The CDR3 sequence is CASSHSRGYNEKLFF. CDR3 in DNA: TGCGCCAGCAGCCATTCCAGGGGGTACAATGAAAAACTGTTTTTT.

This clone was counted only a few times. The V gene is TRBV7-6, the J gene TRBJ2-1; D might be TRBD2 (5 bases). V shed 0 bases and J shed 6 bases, with 15 bases lying between them. In germline, CDR1 is SGHVS, CDR2 FNYEAQ. The CDR3 is 16 residues long. The CDR3 spells CASSLARAASGNEQFF. The CDR3 nucleotides are TGTGCCAGCAGCTTAGCGCGGGCCGCCTCGGGCAATGAGCAGTTCTTC.